What follows are 9 T cell receptor beta chains derived from one specimen sequenced in a study of T-cell reconstitution after alpha-beta-depleted transplantation in children. Unique molecular identifiers featured in how the TCRbeta library was prepared. TCRdb called the PCR reads again in MiXCR, with one record for every CDR3 protein. The sample holds a few hundred thousand distinct CDR3 sequences, around 27% seen once. Material: PBMCs, obtained before TCRalphabeta/CD19-depleted stem cell transplant. All receptors come from a boy less than two years old with Wiskott-Aldrich syndrome, due to receive a stem cell transplant.

The chain employs TRBV20-1 and TRBJ2-5, with D perhaps TRBD2 (5 bases). The V end was cut by 3 bases, the J end by 1 base, with 12 bases between. The germline V gene has CDR1 DFQATT and CDR2 SNEGSKA (reference sequence). The CDR3 runs 14 residues. The CDR3 spells CSASAGIRQETQYF. CDR3 sequence (DNA): TGCAGTGCTAGTGCCGGGATACGCCAAGAGACCCAGTACTTC.

This chain uses TRBV14 with TRBJ2-7, with D possibly called TRBD1 or TRBD2 (5 bases each). V lost 3 bases and J lost 4, with 13 bases in between. Germline values: CDR1 SGHDN, CDR2 FVKESK. This CDR3 has 14 amino acids. The CDR3 DNA reads TGTGCCAGCAGCCACCGGGACGGGTTTTACGAGCAGTACTTC. It yields the protein CASSHRDGFYEQYF.

This clonotype turned up a few times. The chain employs TRBV14 and TRBJ2-5, with D possibly being TRBD2 (6 bases). The CDR3 totals 15 residues. Trimming took 1 base from V and 5 from J, leaving 14 bases between them. Germline V gene lookup returns CDR1 SGHDN and CDR2 FVKESK. CDR3 nucleotides: TGTGCCAGCAGCCAAGCGGGAGTTGGTCATGAGACCCAGTACTTC. Protein product: CASSQAGVGHETQYF.

This clonotype has only a few counts. V is TRBV7-2 and J is TRBJ2-2, with 12 bases matching TRBD2. The CDR3 runs 17 residues. The germline gives CDR1 SGHTA, CDR2 FQGNSA. J was trimmed by 8 bases and V by 5 bases; bases with no gene match: 12. The CDR3 DNA sequence: TGTGCCAGCAGCCCCCAACTGGGACTAGCGGGTATTGGGGAGCTGTTTTTT. This gives the protein CASSPQLGLAGIGELFF.

This clonotype has at least ten counts. The chain links TRBV5-1 to TRBJ2-3; D gene ambiguous. Trimming pared 0 bases from V and 2 bases from J, leaving 4 bases between. Per the germline V gene, CDR1 is SGHRS and CDR2 is YFSETQ. The CDR3 sequence is 13 residues long. In nucleotides, the CDR3 is TGCGCCAGCAGCTTGGCCCCCACAGATACGCAGTATTTT. Protein product: CASSLAPTDTQYF. Using reference TRBV5-1 and TRBJ2-3 for the parts outside the CDR3, the full variable domain is KAGVTQTPRYLIKTRGQQVTLSCSPISGHRSVSWYQQTPGQGLQFLFEYFSETQRNKGNFPGRFSGRQFSNSRSEMNVSTLELGDSALYLCASSLAPTDTQYFGPGTRLTVL.

This clonotype was seen a handful of times. The chain couples TRBV28 to TRBJ2-2; TRBD1 matches 10 bases. This CDR3 comprises 17 residues. The junction had 8 bases not matched to a gene; V was cut back by 5 bases and J by 2 bases. Germline V gene data show CDR1 as MDHEN and CDR2 as SYDVKM. Here the CDR3 DNA reads TGTGCCAGCAGTGACGACAGGGGGCTTTTAAACACCGGGGAGCTGTTTTTT. Translation gives CASSDDRGLLNTGELFF.

This clonotype was picked up one time. The genes are TRBV20-1 and TRBJ2-3, with D perhaps matching TRBD1 (5 bases). The V gene's germline CDR1 is DFQATT and CDR2 SNEGSKA (reference sequence). The CDR3 runs to 14 residues. Trimming shortened V by 7 bases and J by 1 base, and 15 bases separated the two germline ends. The CDR3 region is CSVPQEVGTDTQYF. CDR3 sequence (DNA): TGCAGTGTTCCACAGGAAGTTGGCACAGATACGCAGTATTTT.

This clonotype turned up a few times. This rearrangement joins TRBV20-1 to TRBJ1-5; 10 nucleotides align to TRBD1. Trimming removed 1 base from V and 5 bases from J; junction bases left unmatched: 2. This CDR3 contains 14 residues. Germline V gene sequence: CDR1 DFQATT, CDR2 SNEGSKA (reference sequence). CDR3 in DNA: TGCAGTGCTAGAGCTGGGACAGGGGATCAGCCCCAGCATTTT. It translates to CSARAGTGDQPQHF.

This clonotype was observed a few times. The chain is built from TRBV15 and TRBJ2-3; D not resolved. CDR3 length: 14 residues. Germline V gene sequence: CDR1 LNHNV, CDR2 YYDKDF (reference sequence). Trimming left V 1 base short and J 5 bases short, with 10 bases between. CDR3 nucleotide sequence: TGTGCCACCAGCAGAGGAACTGATCGAGATACGCAGTATTTT. Its translation: CATSRGTDRDTQYF.